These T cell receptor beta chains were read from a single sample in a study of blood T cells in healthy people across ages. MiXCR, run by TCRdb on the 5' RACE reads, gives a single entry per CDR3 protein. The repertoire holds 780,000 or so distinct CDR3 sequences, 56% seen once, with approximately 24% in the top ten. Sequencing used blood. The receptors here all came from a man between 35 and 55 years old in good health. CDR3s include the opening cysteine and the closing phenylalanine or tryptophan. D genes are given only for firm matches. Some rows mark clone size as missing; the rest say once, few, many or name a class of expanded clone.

TGTGCCACCAGCACGGGGGATGGCTACACCTTC	CATSTGDGYTF	-	TRBJ1-2	TRBV15	-
TGCAGCGTTGTTCCCCAGGGCTCGGAGACCCAGTACTTC	CSVVPQGSETQYF	-	TRBJ2-5	TRBV29-1	-
TGTGCCAGCAGTGAACATTCCCAGCCCCAGCATTTT	CASSEHSQPQHF	-	TRBJ1-5	TRBV6-4	-
TGTGCCAGCAGTGGACTCCGATACGAGCAGTACTTC	CASSGLRYEQYF	-	TRBJ2-7	TRBV12-3/TRBV12-4	-
TGTGCCACCAGTGATTCCGGCCAGGTCTACGAGCAGTACTTC	CATSDSGQVYEQYF	-	TRBJ2-7	TRBV24-1	-
TGTGCCAGCAGCTTAGGGGAGGCTGACACCTTC	CASSLGEADTF	-	TRBJ1-2	TRBV7-2	-
TGTGCCAGCAGTTACTCAGGGGGGACAGGGTTCTTC	CASSYSGGTGFF	-	TRBJ2-1	TRBV6-2/TRBV6-3	TRBD1
TGCGCCAGCAGCTCGACAACGACTAGCACAGATACGCAGTATTTT	CASSSTTTSTDTQYF	few	TRBJ2-3	TRBV5-1	-
TGTGCCTGGAGTGCTCTACGGGCACCCACAGATACGCAGTATTTT	CAWSALRAPTDTQYF	-	TRBJ2-3	TRBV30	-
TGTGCCAGCAGCTCCCTATGGGGCCAAAATTATGGCTACACCTTC	CASSSLWGQNYGYTF	-	TRBJ1-2	TRBV5-5	-
TGTGCCAGCACAAACGACAGACCGAACACTGAAGCTTTCTTT	CASTNDRPNTEAFF	many	TRBJ1-1	TRBV12-3/TRBV12-4	-
TGTGCCAGCAGCCAAGTGATGGGCAATTCACCCCTCCACTTT	CASSQVMGNSPLHF	-	TRBJ1-6	TRBV3-1	-
TGTGCCAGCAGCGTAGACGTGCGAGGGAGCGATACGCAGTATTTT	CASSVDVRGSDTQYF	-	TRBJ2-3	TRBV9	-
TGTGCCAGCAGTGTAGACAGGGGCCGTGACTATGAGCAGTTCTTC	CASSVDRGRDYEQFF	-	TRBJ2-1	TRBV2	TRBD1
TGTGCCACCAGCAGACTGCAGGGAACGAACACTGAAGCTTTCTTT	CATSRLQGTNTEAFF	-	TRBJ1-1	TRBV15	-
TGTGCCAGCAGTTTAAGCCTAGCGGCATACAATGAGCAGTTCTTC	CASSLSLAAYNEQFF	-	TRBJ2-1	TRBV12-3/TRBV12-4	TRBD2